This T cell receptor (beta chain) comes out of a study of blood T cell repertoires in COVID-19. In the original processing: Estimated nucleated cell counts came from reference gene primer amplification. Method: immunoSEQ multiplex PCR; TCRdb's copy keeps in-frame clones and lacks some. Clone size and the V and J calls come from that table; the DNA yielded D and trimming. Counted here are under 200,000 clones, around 86% occurring once; the ten biggest clones make up 0.99%. The CDR3 loop spans 13 amino acids. Trimming removed 7 bases from V and 9 bases from J, with 13 bases in between. Per germline, CDR1 SEHNR and CDR2 FQNEAQ (reference sequence).

This TCR came from a man younger than 35 with acute or convalescent COVID-19. The chain couples TRBV7-9 to TRBJ1-6; no clear D. Sequenced: peripheral blood. This CDR3 reads CASTPPHSSPLHF. The CDR3 DNA is TGTGCCAGCACCCCCCCCCACAGTTCACCCCTCCACTTT.